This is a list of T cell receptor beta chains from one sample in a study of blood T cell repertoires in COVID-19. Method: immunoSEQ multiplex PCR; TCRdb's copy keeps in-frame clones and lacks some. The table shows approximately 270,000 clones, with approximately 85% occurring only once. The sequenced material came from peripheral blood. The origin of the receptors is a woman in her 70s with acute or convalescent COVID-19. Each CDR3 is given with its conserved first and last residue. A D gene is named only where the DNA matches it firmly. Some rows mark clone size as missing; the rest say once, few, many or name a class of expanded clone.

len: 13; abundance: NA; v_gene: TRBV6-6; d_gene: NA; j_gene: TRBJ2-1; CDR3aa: CASSYSTGYEQFF; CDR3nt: TGTGCCAGCAGTTACTCGACAGGTTATGAGCAGTTCTTC
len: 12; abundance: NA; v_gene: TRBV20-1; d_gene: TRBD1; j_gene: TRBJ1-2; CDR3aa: CSASEGARGYTF; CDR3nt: TGCAGTGCTAGTGAGGGGGCTAGGGGCTACACCTTC
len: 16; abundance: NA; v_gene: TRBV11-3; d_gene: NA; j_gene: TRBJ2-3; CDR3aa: CASSLEGTSSADTQYF; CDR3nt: TGTGCCAGCAGCTTAGAGGGGACAAGTTCCGCGGATACGCAGTATTTT
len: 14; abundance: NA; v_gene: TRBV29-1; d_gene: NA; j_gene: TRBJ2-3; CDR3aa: CSAEAGGGTDTQYF; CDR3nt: TGCAGCGCGGAGGCGGGTGGGGGGACAGATACGCAGTATTTT
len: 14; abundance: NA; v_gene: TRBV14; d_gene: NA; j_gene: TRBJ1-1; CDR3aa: CASSQETGNTEAFF; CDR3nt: TGTGCCAGCAGCCAAGAAACGGGGAACACTGAAGCTTTCTTT
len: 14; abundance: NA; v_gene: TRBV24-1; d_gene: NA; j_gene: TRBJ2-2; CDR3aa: CATMAGWDTGELFF; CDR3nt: TGTGCCACCATGGCAGGGTGGGACACCGGGGAGCTGTTTTTT
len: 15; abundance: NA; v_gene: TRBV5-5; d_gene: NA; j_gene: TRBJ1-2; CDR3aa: CASSSTAPKHYGYTF; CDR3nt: TGTGCCAGCAGCTCGACAGCACCGAAACACTATGGCTACACCTTC
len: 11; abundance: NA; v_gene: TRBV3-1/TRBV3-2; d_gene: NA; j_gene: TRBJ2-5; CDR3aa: CASSRGETQYF; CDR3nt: TGTGCCAGCAGCCGCGGAGAGACCCAGTACTTC
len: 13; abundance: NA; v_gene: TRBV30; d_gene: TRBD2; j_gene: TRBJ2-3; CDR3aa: CAWVRGGRDTQYF; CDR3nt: TGTGCCTGGGTGCGGGGGGGCCGAGATACGCAGTATTTT
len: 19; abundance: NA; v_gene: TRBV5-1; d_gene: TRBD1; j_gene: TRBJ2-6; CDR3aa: CASSLARAGGSSGANVLTF; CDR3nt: TGCGCCAGCAGCTTGGCCCGGGCAGGGGGTAGCTCTGGGGCCAACGTCCTGACTTTC
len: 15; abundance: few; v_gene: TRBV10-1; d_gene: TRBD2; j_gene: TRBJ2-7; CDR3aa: CASSEVAGGSYEQYF; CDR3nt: TGCGCCAGCAGTGAGGTTGCGGGGGGCTCCTACGAGCAGTACTTC
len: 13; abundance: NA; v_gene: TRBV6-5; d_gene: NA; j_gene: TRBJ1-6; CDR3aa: CASLGRGNSPLHF; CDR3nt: TGTGCCAGCCTAGGACGGGGGAATTCACCCCTCCACTTT
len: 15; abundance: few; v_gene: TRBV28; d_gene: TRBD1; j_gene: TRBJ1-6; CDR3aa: CASSPNRGSGSPLHF; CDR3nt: TGTGCCAGCAGTCCTAACAGGGGTTCGGGTTCACCCCTCCACTTT
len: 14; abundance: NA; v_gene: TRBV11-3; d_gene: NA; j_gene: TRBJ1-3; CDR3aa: CASSLQGTGNTIYF; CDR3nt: TGTGCCAGCAGCTTACAGGGGACTGGAAACACCATATATTTT
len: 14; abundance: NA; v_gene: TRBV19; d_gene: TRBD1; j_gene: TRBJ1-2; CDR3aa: CASTQGASDYGYTF; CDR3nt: TGTGCCAGTACCCAGGGGGCGTCGGACTATGGCTACACCTTC
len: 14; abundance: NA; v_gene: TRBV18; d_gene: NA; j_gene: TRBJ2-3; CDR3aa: CASSPPTSLGPQYF; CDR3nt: TGTGCCAGCTCACCACCTACTAGCCTGGGTCCGCAGTATTTT
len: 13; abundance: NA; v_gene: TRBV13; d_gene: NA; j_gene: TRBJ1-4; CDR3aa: CASSTAANEKLFF; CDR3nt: TGTGCCAGCAGCACGGCGGCGAATGAAAAACTGTTTTTT
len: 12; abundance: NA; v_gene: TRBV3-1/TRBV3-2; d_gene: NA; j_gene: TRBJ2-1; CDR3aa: CASSYLHNEQFF; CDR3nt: TGTGCCAGCAGCTACTTACACAATGAGCAGTTCTTC
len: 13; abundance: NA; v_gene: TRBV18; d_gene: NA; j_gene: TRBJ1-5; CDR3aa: CASHRESNQPQHF; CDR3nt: TGTGCCAGTCACCGGGAGAGCAATCAGCCCCAGCATTTT
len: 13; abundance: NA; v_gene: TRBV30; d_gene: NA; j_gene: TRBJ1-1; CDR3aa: CAWSVQENTEAFF; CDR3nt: TGTGCCTGGAGTGTACAGGAGAACACTGAAGCTTTCTTT
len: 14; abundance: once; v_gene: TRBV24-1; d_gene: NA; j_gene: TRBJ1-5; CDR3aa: CATSDMGGDQPQHF; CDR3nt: TGTGCCACCAGTGATATGGGGGGGGATCAGCCCCAGCATTTT
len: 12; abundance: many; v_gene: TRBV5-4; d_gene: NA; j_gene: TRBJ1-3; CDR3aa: CASSLWRDTIYF; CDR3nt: TGTGCCAGCAGCTTGTGGAGGGACACCATATATTTT
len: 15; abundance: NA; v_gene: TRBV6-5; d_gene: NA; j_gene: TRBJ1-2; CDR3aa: CASSYHYGPRDGYTF; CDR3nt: TGTGCCAGCAGTTACCACTACGGGCCCAGGGATGGCTACACCTTC
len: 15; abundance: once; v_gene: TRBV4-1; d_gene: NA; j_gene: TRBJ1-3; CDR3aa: CASSQVRGSGNTIYF; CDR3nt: TGCGCCAGCAGCCAAGTGCGGGGTTCGGGAAACACCATATATTTT
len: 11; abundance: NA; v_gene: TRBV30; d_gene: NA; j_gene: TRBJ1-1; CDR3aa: CAWSPRQEAFF; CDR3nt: TGTGCCTGGAGTCCAAGACAGGAAGCTTTCTTT
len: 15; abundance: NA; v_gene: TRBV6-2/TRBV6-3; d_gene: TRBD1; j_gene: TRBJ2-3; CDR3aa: CASSLTGFSTDTQYF; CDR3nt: TGTGCCAGCAGTCTGACAGGGTTCAGCACAGATACGCAGTATTTT
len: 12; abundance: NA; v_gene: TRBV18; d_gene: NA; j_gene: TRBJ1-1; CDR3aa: CASSPLLGEAFF; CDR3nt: TGTGCCAGCTCACCCCTCTTGGGCGAAGCTTTCTTT
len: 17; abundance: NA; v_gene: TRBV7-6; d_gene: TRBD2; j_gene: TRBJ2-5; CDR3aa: CASSLAVIGTSGGRQYF; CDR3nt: TGTGCCAGCAGCTTAGCCGTCATAGGGACTAGCGGGGGCCGCCAGTACTTC
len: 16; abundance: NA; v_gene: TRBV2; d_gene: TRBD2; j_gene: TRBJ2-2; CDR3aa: CASSVIAGWNTGELFF; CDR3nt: TGTGCCAGCAGTGTCATAGCGGGGTGGAACACCGGGGAGCTGTTTTTT
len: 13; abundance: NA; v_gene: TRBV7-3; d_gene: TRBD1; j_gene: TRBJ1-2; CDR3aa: CASSLGQATGYTF; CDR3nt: TGTGCCAGCAGCTTAGGACAGGCGACAGGCTACACCTTC
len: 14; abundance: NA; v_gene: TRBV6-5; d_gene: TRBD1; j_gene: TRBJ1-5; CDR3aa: CASSSYRGHQPQHF; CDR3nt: TGTGCCAGCAGTTCTTACAGGGGGCATCAGCCCCAGCATTTT
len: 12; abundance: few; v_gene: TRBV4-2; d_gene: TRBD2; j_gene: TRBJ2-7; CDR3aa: CASSQEGGSQYF; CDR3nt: TGTGCCAGCAGCCAAGAGGGAGGGAGCCAGTACTTC
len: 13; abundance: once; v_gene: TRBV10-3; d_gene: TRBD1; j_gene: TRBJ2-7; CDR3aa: CAIRSTGGYEQYF; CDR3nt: TGTGCCATCAGATCGACAGGGGGATACGAGCAGTACTTC
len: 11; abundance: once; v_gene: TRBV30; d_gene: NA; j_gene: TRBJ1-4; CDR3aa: CAWSEEEKLFF; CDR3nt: TGTGCCTGGTCCGAGGAGGAAAAACTGTTTTTT
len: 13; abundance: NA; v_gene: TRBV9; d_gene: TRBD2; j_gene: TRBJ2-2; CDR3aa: CASSWEGSGELFF; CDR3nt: TGTGCCAGCAGCTGGGAGGGCTCCGGGGAGCTGTTTTTT
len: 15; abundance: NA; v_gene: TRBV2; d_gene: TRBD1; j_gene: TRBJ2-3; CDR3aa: CASSENRGWADTQYF; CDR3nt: TGTGCCAGCAGTGAGAACAGGGGGTGGGCAGATACGCAGTATTTT
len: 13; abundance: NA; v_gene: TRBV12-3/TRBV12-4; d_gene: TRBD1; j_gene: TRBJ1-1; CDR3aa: CASRGQFNTEAFF; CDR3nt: TGTGCCAGCAGGGGACAGTTCAACACTGAAGCTTTCTTT
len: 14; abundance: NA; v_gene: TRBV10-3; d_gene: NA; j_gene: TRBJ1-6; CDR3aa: CAISERGIGSPLHF; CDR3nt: TGTGCCATCAGTGAGCGGGGGATTGGTTCACCCCTCCACTTT
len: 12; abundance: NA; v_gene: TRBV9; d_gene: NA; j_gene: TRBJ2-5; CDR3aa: CASSVAEETQYF; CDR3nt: TGTGCCAGCAGCGTAGCCGAAGAGACCCAGTACTTC
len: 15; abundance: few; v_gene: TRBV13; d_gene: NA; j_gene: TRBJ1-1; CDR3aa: CASSLEDAGNTEAFF; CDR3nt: TGTGCCAGCAGCTTAGAAGATGCGGGGAACACTGAAGCTTTCTTT
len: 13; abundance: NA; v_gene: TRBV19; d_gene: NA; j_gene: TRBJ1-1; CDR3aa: CASTHPQNTEAFF; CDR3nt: TGTGCCAGTACACACCCTCAGAACACTGAAGCTTTCTTT
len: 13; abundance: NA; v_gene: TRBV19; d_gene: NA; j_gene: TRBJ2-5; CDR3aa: CASSITRLETQYF; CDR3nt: TGTGCCAGTAGTATTACCAGGCTGGAGACCCAGTACTTC
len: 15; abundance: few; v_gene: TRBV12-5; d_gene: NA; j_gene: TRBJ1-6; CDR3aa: CASALGGSRGSPLHF; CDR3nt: TGTGCTAGTGCCCTGGGCGGGAGCAGAGGATCACCCCTCCACTTT
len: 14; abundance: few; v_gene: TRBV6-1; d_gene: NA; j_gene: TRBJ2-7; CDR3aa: CASCEGHTGSEQYF; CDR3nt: TGTGCCAGCTGTGAAGGCCATACGGGGTCCGAGCAGTACTTC
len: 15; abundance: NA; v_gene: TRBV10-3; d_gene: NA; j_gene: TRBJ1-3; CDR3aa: CAISEQESSGNTIYF; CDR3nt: TGTGCCATCAGTGAACAGGAGTCCTCTGGAAACACCATATATTTT
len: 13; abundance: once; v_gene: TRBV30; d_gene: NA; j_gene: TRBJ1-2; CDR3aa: CAWNSGGNYGYTF; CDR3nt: TGTGCCTGGAATTCTGGCGGAAACTATGGCTACACCTTC